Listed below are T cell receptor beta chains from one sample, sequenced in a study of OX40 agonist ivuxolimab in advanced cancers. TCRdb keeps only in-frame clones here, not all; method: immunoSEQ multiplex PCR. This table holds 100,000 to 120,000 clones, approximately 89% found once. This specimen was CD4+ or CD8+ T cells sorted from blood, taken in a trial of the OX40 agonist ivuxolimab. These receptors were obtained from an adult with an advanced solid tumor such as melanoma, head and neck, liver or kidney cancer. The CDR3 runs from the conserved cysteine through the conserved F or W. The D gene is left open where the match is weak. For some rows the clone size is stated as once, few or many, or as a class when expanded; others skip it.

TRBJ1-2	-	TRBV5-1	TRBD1	CASSPAGQGGGYTF	TGCGCCAGCAGCCCCGCGGGACAGGGTGGAGGCTACACCTTC
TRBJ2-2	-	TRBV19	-	CASSIAPGWGTGELFF	TGTGCCAGTAGTATAGCTCCGGGTTGGGGGACCGGGGAGCTGTTTTTT
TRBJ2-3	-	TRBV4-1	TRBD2	CASSHGAGVADTQYF	TGCGCCAGCAGCCATGGAGCGGGAGTGGCAGATACGCAGTATTTT
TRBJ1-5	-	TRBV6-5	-	CASRMTIMDSRPQHF	TGTGCCAGCAGAATGACCATTATGGATAGTAGGCCCCAGCATTTT
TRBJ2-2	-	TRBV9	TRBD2	CASSEAGAGELFF	TGTGCCAGCAGCGAGGCGGGAGCCGGGGAGCTGTTTTTT
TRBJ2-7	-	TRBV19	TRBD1	CASRGTGSYEQYF	TGTGCCAGTAGAGGGACAGGGAGCTACGAGCAGTACTTC
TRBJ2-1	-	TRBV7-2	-	CASSLARSSYNEQFF	TGTGCCAGCAGCTTAGCTCGTAGCTCCTACAATGAGCAGTTCTTC
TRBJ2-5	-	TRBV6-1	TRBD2	CASSAGGEETQYF	TGTGCCAGCAGTGCTGGGGGGGAAGAGACCCAGTACTTC
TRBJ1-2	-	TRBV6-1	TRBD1	CASSLGQGWGYTF	TGTGCCAGCAGTTTAGGACAGGGATGGGGCTACACCTTC
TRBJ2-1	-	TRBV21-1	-	CASSKALYAYYNEQFF	TGTGCCAGCAGCAAAGCGTTATACGCCTACTACAATGAGCAGTTCTTC
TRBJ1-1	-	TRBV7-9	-	CASSFGREGTEAFF	TGTGCCAGCAGCTTCGGCAGGGAGGGCACTGAAGCTTTCTTT
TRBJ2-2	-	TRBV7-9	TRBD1	CASSSSGQGRIGELFF	TGTGCCAGCAGCTCCTCGGGACAGGGGAGGATCGGGGAGCTGTTTTTT
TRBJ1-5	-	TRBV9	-	CASSVGREGQPQHF	TGTGCCAGCAGCGTAGGACGGGAGGGTCAGCCCCAGCATTTT
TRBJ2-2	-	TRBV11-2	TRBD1	CASSRDRNTGELFF	TGTGCCAGCAGCCGGGACAGGAACACCGGGGAGCTGTTTTTT
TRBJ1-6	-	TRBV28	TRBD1	CATTGEITYNSPLHF	TGTGCCACGACAGGGGAGATTACCTATAATTCACCCCTCCACTTT
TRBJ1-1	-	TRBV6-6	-	CASSYGDSDYTEAFF	TGTGCCAGCAGTTACGGCGACAGTGACTACACTGAAGCTTTCTTT
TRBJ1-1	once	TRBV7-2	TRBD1	CASGQGANTEAFF	TGTGCCAGCGGGCAGGGGGCGAACACTGAAGCTTTCTTT
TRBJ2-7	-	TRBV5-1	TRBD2	CASSWKTSGSDEQYF	TGCGCCAGCAGCTGGAAGACTAGCGGGAGCGACGAGCAGTACTTC
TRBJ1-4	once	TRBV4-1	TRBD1	CASSQLPGQGSEKLFF	TGCGCCAGCAGCCAATTGCCAGGACAGGGGTCGGAAAAACTGTTTTTT
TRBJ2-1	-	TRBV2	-	CASTRRTRNRVSSYNEQFF	TGTGCCAGCACCAGACGGACGCGAAACAGGGTAAGCTCCTACAATGAGCAGTTCTTC
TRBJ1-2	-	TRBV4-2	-	CASTQPGTQYGYTF	TGTGCCAGCACCCAACCCGGGACACAATATGGCTACACCTTC
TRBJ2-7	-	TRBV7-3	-	CASSLDRSYEQYF	TGTGCCAGCAGCTTAGACAGATCCTACGAGCAGTACTTC
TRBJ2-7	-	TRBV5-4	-	CASSLVGSLSSYEQYF	TGTGCCAGCAGCTTGGTTGGCAGTCTGAGCTCCTACGAGCAGTACTTC
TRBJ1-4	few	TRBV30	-	CAWSVRQFNEKLFF	TGTGCCTGGAGTGTTAGACAGTTTAATGAAAAACTGTTTTTT